This T cell receptor beta chain originates from a study of T cell responses to AZD1222 COVID-19 vaccine. The repertoire was sequenced with immunoSEQ multiplex PCR; TCRdb's copy has only in-frame clones and lacks some. The table shows some 40,000 clones, with over 60% occurring only once. The count of this clone is one. The germline V and J ends were trimmed by 7 bases and 2 bases, with 11 bases remaining between them. CDR1 is MNHEY, CDR2 SVGAGI, per germline. CDR3 length: 13 amino acids. The source is an adult in good health. Source: peripheral blood, taken on day 0 of AZD1222 vaccination. The chain carries TRBV6-5 and TRBJ2-5; maybe TRBD1 (6 bases). The CDR3 DNA is TGTGCCAGCAATAAGGACAGTCAAGAGACCCAGTACTTC. Its protein is CASNKDSQETQYF.